Below, one T cell receptor beta chain is given with its context. This sample is part of a study of T cell responses to AZD1222 COVID-19 vaccine. V was cut by 10 bases and J by 0 bases, with 12 bases left in between. The CDR3 length is 13 residues. Germline V gives CDR1 ENHRY, CDR2 SYGVKD. Assay used: immunoSEQ multiplex PCR; TCRdb lists only in-frame clones, some missing. The sample has a few hundred thousand clones; over 85% are singletons. The sequenced sample was peripheral blood, obtained on day 0 of AZD1222 vaccination. The sequence derives from an adult in good health. The chain is built from TRBV10-3 and TRBJ1-1; D ambiguous. Here the CDR3 reads CATCTQVNTEAFF. CDR3 DNA sequence: TGTGCCACCTGTACCCAGGTGAACACTGAAGCTTTCTTT.